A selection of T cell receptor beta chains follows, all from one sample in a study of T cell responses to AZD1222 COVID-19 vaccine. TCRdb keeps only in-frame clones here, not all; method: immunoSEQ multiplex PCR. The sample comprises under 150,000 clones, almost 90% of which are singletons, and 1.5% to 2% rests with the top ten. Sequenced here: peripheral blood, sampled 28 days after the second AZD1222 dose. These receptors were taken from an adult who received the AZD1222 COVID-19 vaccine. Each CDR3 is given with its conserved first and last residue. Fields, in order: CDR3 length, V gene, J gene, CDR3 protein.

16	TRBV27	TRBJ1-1	CASSPGTGSANTEAFF
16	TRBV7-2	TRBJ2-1	CASSLSGGRKNNEQFF
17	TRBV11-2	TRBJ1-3	CASSFMAATSSGNTIYF
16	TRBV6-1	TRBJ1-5	CASSELRTDSNQPQHF
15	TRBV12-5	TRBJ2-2	CASAGTSGPTGELFF
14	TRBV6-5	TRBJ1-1	CASSPRVGYTEAFF
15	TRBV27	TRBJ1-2	CASSKRPDRGIGYTF
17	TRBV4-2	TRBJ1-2	CASSQDLRDRLSNGYTF
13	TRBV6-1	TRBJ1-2	CASSEVNRAGYTF
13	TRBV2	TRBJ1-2	CASAGRSNYGYTF
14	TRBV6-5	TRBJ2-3	CASSSDRVTDTQYF
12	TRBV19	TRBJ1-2	CASNEGFDGYTF
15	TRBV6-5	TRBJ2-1	CASSYGGSSYNEQFF
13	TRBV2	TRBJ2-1	CASVRDKGNEQFF
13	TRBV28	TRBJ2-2	CASRRGGTGELFF
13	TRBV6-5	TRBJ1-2	CASRGLGGYGYTF
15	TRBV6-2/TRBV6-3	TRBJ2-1	CASSYLTSENNEQFF
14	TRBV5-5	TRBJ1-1	CASSLQGGATEAFF
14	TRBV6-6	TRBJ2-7	CASSSPLSGNEQYF